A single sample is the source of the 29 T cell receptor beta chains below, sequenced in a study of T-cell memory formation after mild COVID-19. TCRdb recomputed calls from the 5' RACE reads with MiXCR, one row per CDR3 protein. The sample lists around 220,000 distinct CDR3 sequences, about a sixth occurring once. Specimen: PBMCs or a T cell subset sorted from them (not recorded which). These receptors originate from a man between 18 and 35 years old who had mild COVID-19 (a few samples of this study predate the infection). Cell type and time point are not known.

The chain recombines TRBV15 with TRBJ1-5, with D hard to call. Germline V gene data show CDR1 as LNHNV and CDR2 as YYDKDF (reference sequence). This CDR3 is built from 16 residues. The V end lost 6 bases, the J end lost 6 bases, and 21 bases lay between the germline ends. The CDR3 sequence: CATSLSLGREGQPQHF. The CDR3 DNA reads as TGTGCCACCAGTTTGAGCCTGGGAAGGGAGGGTCAGCCCCAGCATTTT.

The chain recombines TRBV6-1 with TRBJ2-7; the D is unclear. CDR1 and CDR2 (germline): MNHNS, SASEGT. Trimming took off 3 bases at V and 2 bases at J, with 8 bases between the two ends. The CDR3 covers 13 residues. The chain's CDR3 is CASSEGSPYEQYV. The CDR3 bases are TGTGCCAGCAGTGAGGGCAGCCCCTACGAGCAGTACGTC.

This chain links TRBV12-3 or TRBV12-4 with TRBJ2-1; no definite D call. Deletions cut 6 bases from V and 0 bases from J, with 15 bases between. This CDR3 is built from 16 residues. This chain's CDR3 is CASSPSELSSYNEQFF. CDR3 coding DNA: TGTGCCAGCAGCCCCAGTGAGTTAAGCTCCTACAATGAGCAGTTCTTC.

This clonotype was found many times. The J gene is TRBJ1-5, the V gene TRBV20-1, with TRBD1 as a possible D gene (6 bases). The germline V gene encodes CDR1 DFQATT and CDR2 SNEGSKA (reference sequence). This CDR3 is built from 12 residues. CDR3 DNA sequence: TGCACTGCGTTACAGGGAAATCAGCCCCAGCATTTT. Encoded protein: CTALQGNQPQHF.

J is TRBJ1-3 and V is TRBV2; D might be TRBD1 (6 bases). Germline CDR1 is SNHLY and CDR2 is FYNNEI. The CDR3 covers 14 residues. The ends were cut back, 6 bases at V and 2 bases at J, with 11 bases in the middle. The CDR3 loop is CASRPQGPGNTIYF. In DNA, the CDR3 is TGTGCCAGCAGACCACAGGGACCTGGAAACACCATATATTTT.

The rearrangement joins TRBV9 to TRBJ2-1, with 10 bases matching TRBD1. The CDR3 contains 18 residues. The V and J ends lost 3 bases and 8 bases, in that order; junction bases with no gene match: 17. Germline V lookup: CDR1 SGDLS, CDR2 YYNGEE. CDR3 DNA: TGTGCCAGCAGCGAAGCGGGACAGGGGTCCAACGAAACCCATGAGCAGTTCTTC. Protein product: CASSEAGQGSNETHEQFF.

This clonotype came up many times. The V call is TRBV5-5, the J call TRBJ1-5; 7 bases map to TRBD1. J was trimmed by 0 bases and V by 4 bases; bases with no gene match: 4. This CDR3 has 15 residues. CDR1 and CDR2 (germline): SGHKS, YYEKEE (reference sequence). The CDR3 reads CASSRGTVSNQPQHF. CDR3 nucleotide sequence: TGTGCCAGCAGCCGCGGGACAGTTAGCAATCAGCCCCAGCATTTT.

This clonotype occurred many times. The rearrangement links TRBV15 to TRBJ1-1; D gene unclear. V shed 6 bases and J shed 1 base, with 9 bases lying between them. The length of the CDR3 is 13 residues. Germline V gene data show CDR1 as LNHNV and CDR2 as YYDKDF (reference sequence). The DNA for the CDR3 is TGTGCCACCAGGGGCGGGGAGAACACTGAAGCTTTCTTT. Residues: CATRGGENTEAFF.

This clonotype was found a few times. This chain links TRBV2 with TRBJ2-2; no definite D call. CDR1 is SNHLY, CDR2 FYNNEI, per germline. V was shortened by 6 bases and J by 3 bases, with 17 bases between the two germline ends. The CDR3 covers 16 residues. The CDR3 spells CASRRVRSPDTGELFF. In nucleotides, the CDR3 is TGTGCCAGCAGGCGAGTCCGGTCGCCTGACACCGGGGAGCTGTTTTTT.

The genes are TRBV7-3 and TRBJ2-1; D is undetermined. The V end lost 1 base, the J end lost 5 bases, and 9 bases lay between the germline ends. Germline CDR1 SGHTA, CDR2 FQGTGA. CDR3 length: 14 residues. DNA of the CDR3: TGTGCCAGCAGCTTAATCGGATGGGACAATGAGCAGTTCTTC. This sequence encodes CASSLIGWDNEQFF.

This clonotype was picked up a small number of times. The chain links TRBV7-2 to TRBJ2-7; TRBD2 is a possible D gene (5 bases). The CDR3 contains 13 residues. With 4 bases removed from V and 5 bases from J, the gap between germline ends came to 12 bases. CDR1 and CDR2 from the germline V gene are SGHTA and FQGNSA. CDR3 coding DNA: TGTGCCAGCAGCTCTCAATTGAGGGACGAGCAGTACTTC. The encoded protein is CASSSQLRDEQYF.

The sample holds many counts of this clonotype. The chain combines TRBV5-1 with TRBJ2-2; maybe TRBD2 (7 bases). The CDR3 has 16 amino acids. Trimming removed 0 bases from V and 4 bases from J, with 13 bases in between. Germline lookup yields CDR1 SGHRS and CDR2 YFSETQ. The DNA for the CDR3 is TGCGCCAGCAGCTTGGCCGGGGGGCTAAGCACCGGGGAGCTGTTTTTT. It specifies CASSLAGGLSTGELFF.

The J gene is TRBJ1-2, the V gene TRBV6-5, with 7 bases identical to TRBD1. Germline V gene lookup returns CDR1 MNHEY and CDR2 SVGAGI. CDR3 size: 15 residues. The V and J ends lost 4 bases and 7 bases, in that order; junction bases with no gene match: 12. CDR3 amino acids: CASSWQGGEIGGYTF. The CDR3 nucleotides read TGTGCCAGCAGTTGGCAGGGGGGGGAAATTGGTGGCTACACCTTC.

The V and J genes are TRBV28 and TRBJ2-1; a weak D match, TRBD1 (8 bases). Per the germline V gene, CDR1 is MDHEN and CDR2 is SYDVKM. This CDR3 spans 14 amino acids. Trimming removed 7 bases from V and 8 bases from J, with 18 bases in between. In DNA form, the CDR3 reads TGTGCCAGCACCCTACAGGGGGGGACGGATGAGCAGTTCTTC. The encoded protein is CASTLQGGTDEQFF.

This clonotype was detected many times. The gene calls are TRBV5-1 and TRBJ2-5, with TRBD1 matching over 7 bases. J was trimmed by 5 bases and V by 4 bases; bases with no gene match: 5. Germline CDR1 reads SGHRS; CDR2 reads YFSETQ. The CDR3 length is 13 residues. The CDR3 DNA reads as TGCGCCAGCAGCGTGACAGGGATGGAGACCCAGTACTTC. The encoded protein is CASSVTGMETQYF. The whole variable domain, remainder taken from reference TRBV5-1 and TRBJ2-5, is KAGVTQTPRYLIKTRGQQVTLSCSPISGHRSVSWYQQTPGQGLQFLFEYFSETQRNKGNFPGRFSGRQFSNSRSEMNVSTLELGDSALYLCASSVTGMETQYFGPGTRLLVL.

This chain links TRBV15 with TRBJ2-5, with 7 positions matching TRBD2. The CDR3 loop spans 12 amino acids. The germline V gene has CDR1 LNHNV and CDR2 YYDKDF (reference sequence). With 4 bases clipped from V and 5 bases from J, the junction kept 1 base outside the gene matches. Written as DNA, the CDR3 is TGTGCCACCAGCATGGGAGGGGAGACCCAGTACTTC. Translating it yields CATSMGGETQYF.

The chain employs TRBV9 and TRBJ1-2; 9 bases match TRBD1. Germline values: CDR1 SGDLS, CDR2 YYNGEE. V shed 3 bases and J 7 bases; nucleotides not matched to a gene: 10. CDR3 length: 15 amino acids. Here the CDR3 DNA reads TGTGCCAGCAGCGCCTCCGGGACAGGGTGGGGTGGCTACACCTTC. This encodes CASSASGTGWGGYTF.

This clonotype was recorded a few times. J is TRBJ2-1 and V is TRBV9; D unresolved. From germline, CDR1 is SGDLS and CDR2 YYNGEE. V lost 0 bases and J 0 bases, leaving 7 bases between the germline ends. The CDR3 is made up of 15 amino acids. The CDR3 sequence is CASSVGLVSYNEQFF. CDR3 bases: TGTGCCAGCAGCGTAGGGCTGGTCTCCTACAATGAGCAGTTCTTC. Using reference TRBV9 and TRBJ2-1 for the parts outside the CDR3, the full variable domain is DSGVTQTPKHLITATGQRVTLRCSPRSGDLSVYWYQQSLDQGLQFLIQYYNGEERAKGNILERFSAQQFPDLHSELNLSSLELGDSALYFCASSVGLVSYNEQFFGPGTRLTVL.

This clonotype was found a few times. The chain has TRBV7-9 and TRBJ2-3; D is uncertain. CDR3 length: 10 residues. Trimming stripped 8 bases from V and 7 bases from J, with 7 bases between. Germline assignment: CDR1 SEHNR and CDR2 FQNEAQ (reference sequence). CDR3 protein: CASGRNTQYF. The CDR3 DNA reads TGTGCCAGCGGGCGGAATACGCAGTATTTT.

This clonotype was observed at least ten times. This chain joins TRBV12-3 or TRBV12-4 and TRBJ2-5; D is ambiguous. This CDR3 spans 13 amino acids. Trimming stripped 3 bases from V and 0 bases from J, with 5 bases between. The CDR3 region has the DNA TGTGCCAGCAGTTTCCAAGACCAAGAGACCCAGTACTTC. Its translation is CASSFQDQETQYF.

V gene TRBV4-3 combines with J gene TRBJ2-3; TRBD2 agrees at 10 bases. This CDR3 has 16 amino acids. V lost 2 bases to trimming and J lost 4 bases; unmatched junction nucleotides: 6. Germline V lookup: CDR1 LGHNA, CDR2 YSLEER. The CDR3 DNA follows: TGCGCCAGCAGCCAACTTAGCGGGGGGAGGGCAGATACGCAGTATTTT. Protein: CASSQLSGGRADTQYF.

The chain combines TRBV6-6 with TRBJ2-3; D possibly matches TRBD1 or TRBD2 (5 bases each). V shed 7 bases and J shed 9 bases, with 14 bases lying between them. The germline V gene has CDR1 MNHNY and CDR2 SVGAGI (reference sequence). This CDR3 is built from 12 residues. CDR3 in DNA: TGTGCCAGCAATCACGAGCGGACAACGCAGTATTTT. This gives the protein CASNHERTTQYF.

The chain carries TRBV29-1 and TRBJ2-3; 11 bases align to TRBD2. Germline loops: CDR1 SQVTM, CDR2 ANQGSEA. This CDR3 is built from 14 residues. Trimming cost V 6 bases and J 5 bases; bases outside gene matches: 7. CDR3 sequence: CSVIAGGPGDTQYF. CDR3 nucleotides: TGCAGCGTAATAGCGGGGGGGCCGGGAGATACGCAGTATTTT.

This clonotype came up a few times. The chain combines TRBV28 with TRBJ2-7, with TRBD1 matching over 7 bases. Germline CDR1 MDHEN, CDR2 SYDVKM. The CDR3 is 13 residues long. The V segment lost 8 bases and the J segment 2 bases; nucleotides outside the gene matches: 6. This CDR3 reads CASGSGQPYEQYV. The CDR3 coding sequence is TGTGCCAGCGGTTCGGGACAGCCCTACGAGCAGTACGTC.

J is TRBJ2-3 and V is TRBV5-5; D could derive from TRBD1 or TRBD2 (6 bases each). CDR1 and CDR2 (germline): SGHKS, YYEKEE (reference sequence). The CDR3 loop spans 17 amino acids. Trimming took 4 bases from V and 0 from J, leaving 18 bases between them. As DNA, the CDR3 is TGTGCCAGCAGCGCCGCCCGGGGGCCCGCTAGCACAGATACGCAGTATTTT. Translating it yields CASSAARGPASTDTQYF.

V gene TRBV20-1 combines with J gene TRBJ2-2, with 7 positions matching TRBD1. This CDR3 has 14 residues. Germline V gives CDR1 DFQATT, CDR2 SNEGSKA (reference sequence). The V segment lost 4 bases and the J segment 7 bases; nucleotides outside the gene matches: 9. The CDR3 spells CSATVDRVDGELFF. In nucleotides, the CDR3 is TGCAGTGCTACGGTAGACAGGGTAGACGGGGAGCTGTTTTTT.

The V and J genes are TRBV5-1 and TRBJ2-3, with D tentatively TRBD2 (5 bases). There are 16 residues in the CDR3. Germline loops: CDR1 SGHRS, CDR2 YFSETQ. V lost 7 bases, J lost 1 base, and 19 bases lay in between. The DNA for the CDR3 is TGCGCCAGCGGCATGGGAGCGGACCCTGGCACAGATACGCAGTATTTT. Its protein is CASGMGADPGTDTQYF. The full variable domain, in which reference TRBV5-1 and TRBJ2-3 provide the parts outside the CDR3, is KAGVTQTPRYLIKTRGQQVTLSCSPISGHRSVSWYQQTPGQGLQFLFEYFSETQRNKGNFPGRFSGRQFSNSRSEMNVSTLELGDSALYLCASGMGADPGTDTQYFGPGTRLTVL.

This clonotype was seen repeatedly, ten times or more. CDR3 in amino acids: CASSLHSTNTEAFF. CDR3 coding DNA: TGTGCCAGCAGCTTACACAGCACCAACACTGAAGCTTTCTTT. This chain connects TRBV7-2 to TRBJ1-1; D is uncertain. Germline V gene sequence: CDR1 SGHTA, CDR2 FQGNSA. The CDR3 has 14 amino acids. V shed 2 bases and J shed 2 bases, with 9 bases lying between them.

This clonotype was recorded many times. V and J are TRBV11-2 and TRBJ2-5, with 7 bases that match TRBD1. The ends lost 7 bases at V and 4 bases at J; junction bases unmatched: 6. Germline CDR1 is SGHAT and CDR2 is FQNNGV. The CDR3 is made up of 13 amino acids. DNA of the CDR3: TGTGCCAGCACCATTAGACAGGGAGAGACCCAGTACTTC. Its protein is CASTIRQGETQYF.